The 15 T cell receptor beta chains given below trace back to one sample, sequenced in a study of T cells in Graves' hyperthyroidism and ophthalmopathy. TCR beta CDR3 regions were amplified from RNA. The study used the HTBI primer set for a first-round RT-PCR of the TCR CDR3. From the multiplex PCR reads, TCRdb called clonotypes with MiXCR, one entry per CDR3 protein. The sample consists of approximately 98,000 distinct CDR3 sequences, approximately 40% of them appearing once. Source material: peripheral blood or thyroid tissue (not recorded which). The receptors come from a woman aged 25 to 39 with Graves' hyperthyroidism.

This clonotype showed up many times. CDR3 protein: CASSLAASGSHTGELFF. The DNA of the CDR3 is TGTGCCAGCAGCTTAGCAGCTAGCGGGAGTCACACCGGGGAGCTGTTTTTT. The chain couples TRBV7-8 to TRBJ2-2, with 10 nucleotides matching TRBD2. This CDR3 contains 17 residues. The V gene end was trimmed by 0 bases and the J gene end by 3 bases; junction bases not matched to a gene: 4. CDR1 is SGHVS, CDR2 FQNEAQ, per germline.

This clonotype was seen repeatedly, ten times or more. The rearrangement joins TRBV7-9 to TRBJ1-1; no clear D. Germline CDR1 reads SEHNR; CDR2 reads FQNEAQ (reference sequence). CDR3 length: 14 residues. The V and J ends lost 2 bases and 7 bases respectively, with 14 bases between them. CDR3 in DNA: TGTGCCAGCAGCTTATATTCTGGGGATGGTGAAGCTTTCTTT. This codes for CASSLYSGDGEAFF.

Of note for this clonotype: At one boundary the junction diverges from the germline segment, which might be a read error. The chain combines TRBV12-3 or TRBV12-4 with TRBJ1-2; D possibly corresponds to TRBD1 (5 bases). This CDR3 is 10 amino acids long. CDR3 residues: CASSRDGYTF. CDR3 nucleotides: TGTGCTAGCAGTCGGGACGGCTACACCTTC.

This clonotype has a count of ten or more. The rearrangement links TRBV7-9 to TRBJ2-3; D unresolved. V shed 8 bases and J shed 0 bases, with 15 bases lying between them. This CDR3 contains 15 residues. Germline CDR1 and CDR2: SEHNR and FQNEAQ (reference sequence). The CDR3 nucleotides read TGTGCCAGCGGCCGGTTGGGAACTAGCACAGATACGCAGTATTTT. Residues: CASGRLGTSTDTQYF.

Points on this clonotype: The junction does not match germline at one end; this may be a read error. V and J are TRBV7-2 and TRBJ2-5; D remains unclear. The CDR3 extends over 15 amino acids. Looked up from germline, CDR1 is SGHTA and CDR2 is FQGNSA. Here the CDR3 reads CASSFRELPGEAQYF. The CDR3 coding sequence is TGTGCCAGCAGCTTTCGTGAACTACCCGGAGAGGCCCAGTACTTC.

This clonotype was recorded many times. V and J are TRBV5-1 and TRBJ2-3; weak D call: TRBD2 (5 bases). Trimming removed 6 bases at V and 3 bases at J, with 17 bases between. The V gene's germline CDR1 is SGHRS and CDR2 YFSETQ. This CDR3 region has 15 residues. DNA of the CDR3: TGCGCCAGCACCCGGGGAGATGATCGGACAGATACGCAGTATTTT. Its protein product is CASTRGDDRTDTQYF. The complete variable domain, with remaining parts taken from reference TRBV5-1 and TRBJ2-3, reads KAGVTQTPRYLIKTRGQQVTLSCSPISGHRSVSWYQQTPGQGLQFLFEYFSETQRNKGNFPGRFSGRQFSNSRSEMNVSTLELGDSALYLCASTRGDDRTDTQYFGPGTRLTVL.

CDR3 sequence (DNA): TGTGCCAGCAGTGGAGGGGGGCGTCCTGGTGAAGCTTTCTTT. Its protein product is CASSGGGRPGEAFF. The rearrangement links TRBV6-1 to TRBJ1-1, with D perhaps TRBD1 (6 bases). The CDR3 runs 14 residues. Trimming pared 4 bases from V and 7 bases from J, leaving 16 bases between. CDR1 is MNHNS and CDR2 is SASEGT in the germline V gene.

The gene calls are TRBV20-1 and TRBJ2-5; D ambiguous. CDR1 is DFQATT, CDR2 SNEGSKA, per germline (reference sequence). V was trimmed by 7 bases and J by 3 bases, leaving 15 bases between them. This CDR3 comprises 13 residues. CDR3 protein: CSGREAREETQYF. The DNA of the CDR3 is TGCAGTGGAAGAGAGGCAAGGGAAGAGACCCAGTACTTC.

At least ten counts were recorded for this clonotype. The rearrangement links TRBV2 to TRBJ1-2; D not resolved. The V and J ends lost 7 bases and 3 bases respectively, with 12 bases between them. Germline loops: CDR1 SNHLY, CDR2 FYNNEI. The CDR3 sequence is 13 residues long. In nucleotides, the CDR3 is TGTGCCAGCATCGGACGGATATACTATGGCTACACCTTC. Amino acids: CASIGRIYYGYTF.

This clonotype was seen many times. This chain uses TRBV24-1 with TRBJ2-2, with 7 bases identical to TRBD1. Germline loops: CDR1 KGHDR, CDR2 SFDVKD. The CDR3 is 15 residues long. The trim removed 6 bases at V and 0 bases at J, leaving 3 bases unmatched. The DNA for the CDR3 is TGTGCCACCAGTCCCGGGACAGCGAACACCGGGGAGCTGTTTTTT. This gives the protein CATSPGTANTGELFF.

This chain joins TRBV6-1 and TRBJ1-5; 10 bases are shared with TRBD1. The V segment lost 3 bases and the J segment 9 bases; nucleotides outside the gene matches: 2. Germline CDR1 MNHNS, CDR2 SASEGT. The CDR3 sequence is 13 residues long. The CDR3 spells CASSETGGLPQHF. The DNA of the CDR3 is TGTGCCAGCAGTGAGACAGGGGGCCTGCCCCAGCATTTT.

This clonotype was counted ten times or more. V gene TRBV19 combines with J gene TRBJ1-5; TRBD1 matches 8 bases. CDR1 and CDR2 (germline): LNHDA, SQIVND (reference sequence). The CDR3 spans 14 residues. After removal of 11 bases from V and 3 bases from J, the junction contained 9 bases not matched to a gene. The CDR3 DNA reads TGTGCCGTACAGGAGGGACAGGACAATCAGCCCCAGCATTTT. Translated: CAVQEGQDNQPQHF.

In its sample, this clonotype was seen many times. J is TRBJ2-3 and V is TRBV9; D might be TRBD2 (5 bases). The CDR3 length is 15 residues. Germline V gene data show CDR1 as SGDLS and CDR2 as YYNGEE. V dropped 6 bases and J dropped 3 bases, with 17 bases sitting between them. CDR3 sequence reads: CASNHVGEETDTQYF. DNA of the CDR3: TGTGCCAGCAACCACGTGGGAGAGGAAACAGATACGCAGTATTTT.

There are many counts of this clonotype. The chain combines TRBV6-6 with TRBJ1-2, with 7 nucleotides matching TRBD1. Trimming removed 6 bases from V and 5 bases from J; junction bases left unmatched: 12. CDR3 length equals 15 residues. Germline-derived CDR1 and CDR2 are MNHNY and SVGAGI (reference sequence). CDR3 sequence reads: CASSSPKQGSYGYTF. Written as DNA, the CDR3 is TGTGCCAGCAGCAGCCCCAAACAGGGGTCTTATGGCTACACCTTC.

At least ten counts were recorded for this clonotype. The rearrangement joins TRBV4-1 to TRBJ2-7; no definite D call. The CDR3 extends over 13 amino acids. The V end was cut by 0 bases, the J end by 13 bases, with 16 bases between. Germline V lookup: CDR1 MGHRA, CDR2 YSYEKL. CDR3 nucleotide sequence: TGCGCCAGCAGCCAAGATCATAGTAAGAATGAATACTTC. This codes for CASSQDHSKNEYF.